This TCR beta chain was found in a study of CXCR3-negative and CXCR3-positive naive CD8 T cells. Overall study context: The study obtained 130 million to 150 million TRB reads, about 1.5 +/- 0.3 million per library. Whole-study findings and limits: Hydrophobicity was higher for TRB CDR3s found in CXCR3-positive naive cells than in CXCR3-negative naive cells. The level of CXCR3 expression partially decreased after cryopreservation; the majority of assays used fresh PBMCs.

Naive CD8+ T cells carried a CD45RO-CCR7+CD27+CD95- phenotype. Through 5' RACE with UMI labels, the TRB cDNA libraries were prepared. TCRdb reprocessed the 5' RACE reads and reports one entry per CDR3 protein, with no DNA. In all, the sample yields 6,500 to 10,000 distinct CDR3 sequences. The germline gives CDR1 LGHNA, CDR2 YSLEER. The CDR3 has 16 residues. This clonotype is labeled medium-sized based on frequency. Antigen unknown. The chain combines TRBV4-3 with TRBJ2-5. Input material: naive CXCR3- CD8+ T cells from blood. The subset is: CD45RO-CCR7+CD27+CD95- naive CD8+ T cells lacking CXCR3 (TNR3-). The receptor comes from a human donor in good health. Some clones in this sample may be carry-over from other donors' samples. CDR3 protein: CASSQDLLGRGETQYF.